A selection of T cell receptor beta chains follows, all from one sample in a study of OX40 agonist ivuxolimab in advanced cancers. Profiled with immunoSEQ multiplex PCR; TCRdb holds only in-frame clones, not every one. The sample has 95,000 to 110,000 clones; approximately 89% are singletons. The specimen was CD4+ or CD8+ T cells sorted from blood, collected in a trial of the OX40 agonist ivuxolimab. These receptors all stem from an adult with an advanced solid tumor such as melanoma, head and neck, liver or kidney cancer. Each CDR3 is given with its conserved first and last residue. A D gene is named only where the DNA matches it firmly. A row's size may be missing; if present it is once, few, many or a size class.

V,D,J,size,DNA,CDR3
TRBV18,-,TRBJ1-6,once,TGTGCCAGCTCCGGAGGGGGAGGATACAATTCACCCCTCCACTTT,CASSGGGGYNSPLHF
TRBV6-5,-,TRBJ2-7,-,TGTGCCAGCAGTAGGACAGAACTCTACGAGCAGTACTTC,CASSRTELYEQYF
TRBV5-1,-,TRBJ2-2,-,TGCGCCAGCAAGTCGTGGGACAACACCGGGGAGCTGTTTTTT,CASKSWDNTGELFF
TRBV5-4,-,TRBJ2-1,-,TGTGCCAGCAGCCCGCGTCCGGCAGGCGGGTACAATGAGCAGTTCTTC,CASSPRPAGGYNEQFF
TRBV28,-,TRBJ1-5,-,TGTGCCAGCAACAATAACAATCAGCCCCAGCATTTT,CASNNNNQPQHF
TRBV7-2,TRBD1,TRBJ2-7,-,TGTGCCAGCAGTTTCTACAGGGGTGTGGACGAGCAGTACTTC,CASSFYRGVDEQYF
TRBV7-2,-,TRBJ1-3,-,TGTGCCAGCAGCTTAGCAGGGACTGGAAACACCATATATTTT,CASSLAGTGNTIYF
TRBV27,TRBD1,TRBJ1-4,-,TGTGCCAGCAGTGCACAGGGGGCTAATGAAAAACTGTTTTTT,CASSAQGANEKLFF
TRBV15,-,TRBJ2-7,-,TGTGCCACCAGCAGAGACCCGGACTGGTACGAGCAGTACTTC,CATSRDPDWYEQYF
TRBV28,TRBD2,TRBJ2-1,-,TGTGCCAGCGAGATATCTAGCGGGAGGGCCGGCGAGCAGTTCTTC,CASEISSGRAGEQFF
TRBV19,TRBD2,TRBJ2-2,-,TGTGCCAGTAGCAAGGGACTAGCGGGAGGGAACACCGGGGAGCTGTTTTTT,CASSKGLAGGNTGELFF
TRBV19,TRBD1,TRBJ1-5,-,TGTGCCAGCATTGGACAGGGGGTAATTCAGCCCCAGCATTTT,CASIGQGVIQPQHF
TRBV27,-,TRBJ1-5,-,TGTGCCAGCAGAGGGACAATCAATCAGCCCCAGCATTTT,CASRGTINQPQHF
TRBV6-1,-,TRBJ2-4,-,TGTGCCAGCAGTGGATCAACCTTTGCAGGGTCGCTAGCCAAAAACATTCAGTACTTC,CASSGSTFAGSLAKNIQYF
TRBV28,TRBD1,TRBJ1-5,-,TGTGCCAGCATTACGACAGGGAATCAGCCCCAGCATTTT,CASITTGNQPQHF
TRBV11-1,TRBD1,TRBJ2-7,-,TGTGCCAGCAGCCCCCGGGACACAGGGGCCTCCTACGAGCAGTACTTC,CASSPRDTGASYEQYF
TRBV6-5,TRBD1,TRBJ2-2,-,TGTGCCAGCAGTCGCGGGACAGGCGCGACCGGGGAGCTGTTTTTT,CASSRGTGATGELFF
TRBV7-8,TRBD2,TRBJ2-7,-,TGTGCCAGCAGCTTAGCGGGCGGGAGAGGGGACGAGCAGTACTTC,CASSLAGGRGDEQYF
TRBV2,-,TRBJ1-6,-,TGTGCCAGCAGTGCGTCGGGCAGGGGTAATTCACCCCTCCACTTT,CASSASGRGNSPLHF
TRBV11-2,-,TRBJ2-1,-,TGTGCCAGCAGCTTTAGTGACCGCGGCAATGAGCAGTTCTTC,CASSFSDRGNEQFF
TRBV9,TRBD2,TRBJ2-1,-,TGTGCCAGCAGCGTAGTTGGTCTAGCGGAAGTGTACAATGAGCAGTTCTTC,CASSVVGLAEVYNEQFF
TRBV15,-,TRBJ2-5,few,TGTGCCACCAGCAGAGATGGCACCTCCAAAGAGACCCAGTACTTC,CATSRDGTSKETQYF
TRBV5-1,-,TRBJ1-2,once,TGCGCCAGCAGTAGTTCTCCCGGGGTCTATGGCTACACCTTC,CASSSSPGVYGYTF
TRBV30,TRBD1,TRBJ2-5,-,TGTGCCTCTACCGGGACAGGGGTAGGTGAGACCCAGTACTTC,CASTGTGVGETQYF
TRBV5-4,-,TRBJ2-1,-,TGTGCCAGCAGCGTGGGGTCACCTGGGTTGTCCGAGCAGTTCTTC,CASSVGSPGLSEQFF
TRBV4-2,-,TRBJ2-5,-,TGTGCCAGCAGCCAAGCAAGTGGGGGACAAGAGACCCAGTACTTC,CASSQASGGQETQYF
TRBV6-6,TRBD2,TRBJ2-7,-,TGTGCCAGCAGTTACTTGAGCGGGAGTCGAGCCTACGAGCAGTACTTC,CASSYLSGSRAYEQYF
TRBV5-4,TRBD2,TRBJ2-1,-,TGTGCCAGCACCCAGGGACTAGCGGGAGGGAATGAGCAGTTCTTC,CASTQGLAGGNEQFF
TRBV30,TRBD1,TRBJ1-1,few,TGTGCCTGGAAGGGGGCGAACACTGAAGCTTTCTTT,CAWKGANTEAFF
TRBV7-9,-,TRBJ1-2,-,TGTGCCAGCAGCTTAGATTACAGAGGCGGCTACACCTTC,CASSLDYRGGYTF
TRBV6-5,-,TRBJ1-1,-,TGTGCCAGCAGTTACGAAACAGCCGTCCAGGCAGACTTTTCTTTCTTT,CASSYETAVQADFSFF
TRBV5-1,TRBD2,TRBJ2-5,-,TGCGCCAGCAGCTTGTCCAGCGGGAGCTCCCTCGTTCAGACCCAGTACTTC,CASSLSSGSSLVQTQYF
TRBV4-2,TRBD1,TRBJ1-3,-,TGTGCCAGCAGCCAAGAGGGACAGGGTAACACCATATATTTT,CASSQEGQGNTIYF
TRBV7-3,TRBD1,TRBJ2-7,-,TGTGCCAGCAGCCAGACAGGGTCCGCCTACGAGCAGTACTTC,CASSQTGSAYEQYF
TRBV7-9,-,TRBJ1-5,-,TGTGCCAGCAGCTTATCGGGGGGCAATCAGCCCCAGCATTTT,CASSLSGGNQPQHF
TRBV4-3,-,TRBJ2-2,-,TGCGCCAGCAGCCTAAAGGCGACAGATAGGGACACCGGGGAGCTGTTTTTT,CASSLKATDRDTGELFF
TRBV28,-,TRBJ1-3,-,TGTGCCAGCAGTGGCCCCGGAGACGCCTCTGGAAACACCATATATTTT,CASSGPGDASGNTIYF
TRBV5-1,TRBD2,TRBJ2-1,-,TGCGCCAGCAACCTAGCGGGCATCAATGAGCAGTTCTTC,CASNLAGINEQFF
TRBV18,-,TRBJ2-5,once,TGTGCCAGCTCACTTGCCAGCCAAGAGACCCAGTACTTC,CASSLASQETQYF
TRBV4-2,-,TRBJ2-2,-,TGTGCCAGCAGCTCAGGTGGGGGGCGGGCCGAGAACACCGGGGAGCTGTTTTTT,CASSSGGGRAENTGELFF
TRBV11-3,TRBD2,TRBJ2-1,once,TGTGCCAGCAGCTTAGGGAGCGGGAGTCCCGGTGAGCAGTTCTTC,CASSLGSGSPGEQFF
TRBV5-1,-,TRBJ1-5,-,TGCGCCAGCAGCCTATCGGTAGGGAATCAGCCCCAGCATTTT,CASSLSVGNQPQHF
TRBV5-1,-,TRBJ2-2,-,TGCGCCAGCAGCCTTCCGGGAGCGGAGCTGTTTTTT,CASSLPGAELFF
TRBV6-4,-,TRBJ1-3,-,TGTGCCAGCAGTGACGGGGCACAAAGGGTAGAGCAAGTAAACACCATATATTTT,CASSDGAQRVEQVNTIYF
TRBV6-5,-,TRBJ2-6,once,TGTGCCAGCAGTCCCCGATGGTCCGGGGCCAACGTCCTGACTTTC,CASSPRWSGANVLTF
TRBV19,-,TRBJ2-2,-,TGTGCCAGTAGTACGCGGACAGTGAACACCGGGGAGCTGTTTTTT,CASSTRTVNTGELFF
TRBV11-2,TRBD2,TRBJ2-5,-,TGTGCCAGCAGCTTCGCGGGAGGAGAGACCCAGTACTTC,CASSFAGGETQYF
TRBV28,-,TRBJ2-3,-,TGTGCCAGCAGACGGACCGGGGTCGCGCAGTATTTT,CASRRTGVAQYF
TRBV25-1,TRBD2,TRBJ2-7,-,TGTGCCAGCAGTGACGCGGGAGGATACGAGCAGTACTTC,CASSDAGGYEQYF
TRBV6-5,-,TRBJ2-2,-,TGTGCCAGCAGTTACGGTGGGAGGCGGACCGGGGAGCTGTTTTTT,CASSYGGRRTGELFF
TRBV27,TRBD2,TRBJ2-7,-,TGTGCCAGCAGTTACGGGACTAGCCGATACGAGCAGTACTTC,CASSYGTSRYEQYF
TRBV11-3,TRBD2,TRBJ2-1,-,TGTGCCAGCAGCTTGGGCGGGGGGTACAATGAGCAGTTCTTC,CASSLGGGYNEQFF
TRBV7-3,-,TRBJ2-3,-,TGTGCCAGCAGCTTAACCGGCCTAGGGGGCACAGATACGCAGTATTTT,CASSLTGLGGTDTQYF